The T cell receptor beta chain under discussion was sequenced for a study of blood T cell repertoires in COVID-19. Trimming took 6 bases from V and 10 from J; bases not matched to a gene: 4. This CDR3 spans 11 amino acids. The germline V gene has CDR1 KGHSH and CDR2 LQKENI. Repertoires were generated with immunoSEQ multiplex PCR, while TCRdb's copy carries only in-frame clones and drops some. This sample has roughly 230,000 clones, with approximately 81% found just once. The chain couples TRBV18 to TRBJ1-1; 8 bases align to TRBD1. The TCR comes from a middle-aged man with acute or convalescent COVID-19. What was sequenced was peripheral blood. CDR3 region: CASSKGTGAFF. In DNA, the CDR3 is TGTGCCAGCTCCAAAGGGACAGGAGCTTTCTTT. The full variable domain, with the rest looked up from reference TRBV18 and TRBJ1-1, is NAGVMQNPRHLVRRRGQEARLRCSPMKGHSHVYWYRQLPEEGLKFMVYLQKENIIDESGMPKERFSAEFPKEGPSILRIQQVVRGDSAAYFCASSKGTGAFFGQGTRLTVV.